This entry lists 21 T cell receptor beta chains sequenced from one sample in a study of T cell repertoires in cytomegalovirus infection (dated by TCRdb to between 2018 and 2020). TCRdb names Illumina HiSeq 1500 as the instrument used. In-frame beta chains were kept once TCRdb had trimmed the public reads at Q25 with fastp and called clones with MiXCR. Each entry merges the rows of one CDR3 protein and shows their most common DNA and genes. This sample gives roughly 920,000 distinct CDR3 sequences in total; roughly a third of them show up just once. The ten largest account for 13% of the sample. These receptors' antigens are unknown. The treatment or condition label corresponds to: in vitro stimulation with specific CMV peptide epitopes to enrich CMV-specific T cells. Sample: cultured CD8+ T cells from PBMCs, taken from culture after CMV antigen stimulation. Receptor source: a human donor in good health (CMV status not recorded). Some clones in this sample may be carry-over from other donors' samples.

The chain combines TRBV7-9 with TRBJ2-1; either TRBD1 or TRBD2 may fit D (5 bases each). The CDR3 extends over 15 amino acids. V was shortened by 2 bases and J by 5 bases, with 13 bases between the two germline ends. CDR1 SEHNR and CDR2 FQNEAQ come from the germline V gene (reference sequence). CDR3 nucleotides: TGTGCCAGCAGCTTACGGGGCCCAGACAACAATGAGCAGTTCTTC. Its translation is CASSLRGPDNNEQFF.

The chain couples TRBV29-1 to TRBJ2-5, with D perhaps TRBD2 (6 bases). V was clipped by 7 bases and J by 5 bases, with 17 bases between them. CDR1 is SQVTM, CDR2 ANQGSEA, per germline. The CDR3 has 13 residues. The CDR3 DNA sequence: TGCAGCGGCCGCGGGGTAGGGGAGGAGACCCAGTACTTC. It specifies CSGRGVGEETQYF.

The chain employs TRBV7-2 and TRBJ2-1; tentative D call: TRBD1 (6 bases). The V gene lost 8 bases and the J gene lost 0 bases, with 14 bases spanning the gap. CDR1 is SGHTA and CDR2 is FQGNSA in the germline V gene. The CDR3 contains 15 residues. The CDR3 loop is CASDSGQSSYNEQFF. Written as DNA, the CDR3 is TGTGCCAGCGACTCAGGACAGAGCTCCTACAATGAGCAGTTCTTC.

The chain carries TRBV14 and TRBJ2-3, with TRBD2 identical over 7 bases. Per the germline V gene, CDR1 is SGHDN and CDR2 is FVKESK. The CDR3 has 17 residues. V was clipped by 0 bases and J by 3 bases; unmatched bases: 9. The CDR3 nucleotides are TGTGCCAGCAGCCAAGATCACGGACTAGGGCGGACAGATACGCAGTATTTT. Translation: CASSQDHGLGRTDTQYF.

This clonotype was picked up a small number of times. The rearrangement links TRBV7-9 to TRBJ2-7; possible D gene TRBD2, 6 bases. CDR1 SEHNR and CDR2 FQNEAQ come from the germline V gene (reference sequence). V gave up 4 bases and J gave up 4 bases, with 14 bases separating them. CDR3 size: 14 residues. CDR3 protein: CASSSTGLQYEQYF. The CDR3 DNA reads TGTGCCAGCAGCTCAACGGGACTCCAGTACGAGCAGTACTTC.

The chain links TRBV29-1 to TRBJ2-7, with 12 nucleotides matching TRBD1. The ends lost 6 bases at V and 7 bases at J; junction bases unmatched: 7. From germline, CDR1 is SQVTM and CDR2 ANQGSEA. The CDR3 is 13 residues long. Written as DNA, the CDR3 is TGCAGCGTCGGGGGACAGGGGGCAAAGGAGCAGTACTTC. Amino acid sequence: CSVGGQGAKEQYF.

The rearrangement joins TRBV9 to TRBJ2-2, with D possibly TRBD2 on 6 matching bases. From germline, CDR1 is SGDLS and CDR2 YYNGEE. The germline V and J ends were trimmed by 4 bases and 0 bases, with 16 bases remaining between them. The CDR3 has 17 amino acids. Here the CDR3 DNA reads TGTGCCAGCAGCCCCCTTATCCTAGCGACGAACACCGGGGAGCTGTTTTTT. This translates into CASSPLILATNTGELFF.

This clonotype has ten or more counts. The rearrangement joins TRBV7-3 to TRBJ2-5; 8 bases are a match to TRBD2. Germline V gene sequence: CDR1 SGHTA, CDR2 FQGTGA. This CDR3 region has 16 residues. V trimming: 5 bases; J trimming: 3 bases; junction bases outside the gene matches: 11. The CDR3 sequence: CASSDAGTRGEETQYF. CDR3 DNA sequence: TGTGCCAGCAGCGACGCCGGGACTAGGGGGGAAGAGACCCAGTACTTC.

This clonotype has just a few counts. At one end the junction does not follow the germline gene, possibly because of a read error. The chain carries TRBV6-1 and TRBJ2-2, with a possible D match to TRBD1 (7 bases). The CDR3 contains 14 residues. From germline, CDR1 is MNHNS and CDR2 SASEGT. This chain's CDR3 is CASSKAGGTGELFF. DNA of the CDR3: TGTGCCAGCAGTAAAGCAGGGGGGACCGGGGAGCTGTTTTTT.

The sample holds many counts of this clonotype. The chain links TRBV7-8 to TRBJ2-3; 9 bases align to TRBD1. The trim removed 5 bases at V and 0 bases at J, leaving 12 bases unmatched. The CDR3 is made up of 18 amino acids. The germline CDR1 and CDR2 sequences are SGHVS and FQNEAQ. The CDR3 spells CASSLRDRVEGSTDTQYF. DNA of the CDR3: TGTGCCAGCAGCCTACGGGACAGGGTAGAGGGGAGCACAGATACGCAGTATTTT.

V is TRBV27 and J is TRBJ1-2; 12 nucleotides match TRBD1. Germline CDR1 reads MNHEY; CDR2 reads SMNVEV (reference sequence). The CDR3 spans 15 residues. V lost 6 bases to trimming and J lost 6 bases; unmatched junction nucleotides: 8. In nucleotides, the CDR3 is TGTGCCAGCAGCCGGGACAGGGGGCTTGCCCATGGCTACACCTTC. Translation: CASSRDRGLAHGYTF.

This clonotype was recorded only once. The V call is TRBV13, the J call TRBJ2-7, with D possibly being TRBD1 (6 bases). Germline values: CDR1 PRHDT, CDR2 FYEKMQ (reference sequence). The CDR3 has 15 residues. Trimming stripped 6 bases from V and 1 base from J, with 16 bases between. CDR3 DNA sequence: TGTGCCAGCAGGGAGACAGGTCCGAATTCCTACGAGCAGTACTTC. Encoded protein: CASRETGPNSYEQYF.

The V gene is TRBV11-2, the J gene TRBJ1-4; unclear D gene. The CDR3 has 16 residues. Germline V gene sequence: CDR1 SGHAT, CDR2 FQNNGV. V lost 1 base to trimming and J lost 7 bases, with 16 bases between them. The CDR3 region is CASSLGMGRKSEKLFF. Written as DNA, the CDR3 is TGTGCCAGCAGCTTAGGGATGGGCAGGAAGAGTGAAAAACTGTTTTTT.

V and J are TRBV4-2 and TRBJ2-2, with 13 nucleotides matching TRBD2. J was trimmed by 6 bases and V by 4 bases; bases with no gene match: 11. Germline CDR1 and CDR2: LGHNA and YNFKEQ. CDR3 length: 18 amino acids. This CDR3 is CASSLLETSGGRAGELFF. The CDR3 bases are TGTGCCAGCAGCCTACTCGAGACTAGCGGGGGGCGAGCCGGGGAGCTGTTTTTT.

This clonotype was counted a few times. J is TRBJ1-2 and V is TRBV2; D is possibly TRBD1 (6 bases). V was pared by 6 bases and J by 5 bases, with 16 bases between. The CDR3 runs to 14 residues. Germline V gene data show CDR1 as SNHLY and CDR2 as FYNNEI. CDR3: CASSRGKSVYGYTF. For the CDR3, the DNA is TGTGCCAGCAGCAGGGGTAAAAGTGTTTATGGCTACACCTTC.

This clonotype was observed a few times. V and J are TRBV6-5 and TRBJ1-5; D remains unclear. Trimming removed 6 bases from V and 0 bases from J, with 18 bases in between. In germline, CDR1 is MNHEY, CDR2 SVGAGI. The length of the CDR3 is 17 residues. Here the CDR3 DNA reads TGTGCCAGCAGCCCTCAAGAGCCGGTATATAGCAATCAGCCCCAGCATTTT. Protein sequence: CASSPQEPVYSNQPQHF.

This clonotype was seen a single time. This sequence joins TRBV20-1 and TRBJ2-1; 10 nucleotides line up with TRBD2. This CDR3 is 15 amino acids long. Trimming cost V 6 bases and J 4 bases; bases outside gene matches: 9. Germline V gene lookup returns CDR1 DFQATT and CDR2 SNEGSKA (reference sequence). Here the CDR3 DNA reads TGCAGTGCCCCGGCTACTAGCGGGGATTACAATGAGCAGTTCTTC. Amino acid sequence: CSAPATSGDYNEQFF.

There are a few counts of this clonotype. This chain joins TRBV19 and TRBJ2-7; no reliable D call. There are 15 residues in the CDR3. V was clipped by 1 base and J by 2 bases, with 12 bases between them. Germline loops: CDR1 LNHDA, CDR2 SQIVND (reference sequence). CDR3 loop: CASSIGKLATYEQYF. DNA for the CDR3: TGTGCCAGTAGTATAGGCAAGCTGGCTACCTACGAGCAGTACTTC. Drawing the rest from reference TRBV19 and TRBJ2-7, the complete variable domain is DGGITQSPKYLFRKEGQNVTLSCEQNLNHDAMYWYRQDPGQGLRLIYYSQIVNDFQKGDIAEGYSVSREKKESFPLTVTSAQKNPTAFYLCASSIGKLATYEQYFGPGTRLTVT.

The chain uses TRBV7-8 and TRBJ1-5, with no clear D. In germline, CDR1 is SGHVS, CDR2 FQNEAQ. The CDR3 is made up of 13 amino acids. Trimming left V 8 bases short and J 3 bases short, with 11 bases between. The CDR3 DNA reads as TGTGCCAGCCGGGAGGAAGTCAATCAGCCCCAGCATTTT. This translates into CASREEVNQPQHF.

V and J are TRBV2 and TRBJ2-1; the D gene is possibly TRBD1 (6 bases). Germline V lookup: CDR1 SNHLY, CDR2 FYNNEI. This CDR3 is 20 amino acids long. Trimming cost V 4 bases and J 3 bases, with 28 bases left between them. CDR3 sequence reads: CASSVARGETDTPNYNEQFF. The CDR3 coding sequence is TGTGCCAGCAGTGTCGCCAGGGGCGAAACCGATACGCCAAACTACAATGAGCAGTTCTTC.

This clonotype was seen only once. The rearrangement joins TRBV15 to TRBJ1-2, with D unresolved. The CDR3 loop spans 14 amino acids. Per germline, CDR1 LNHNV and CDR2 YYDKDF (reference sequence). V shed 0 bases and J shed 2 bases, with 7 bases lying between them. The CDR3 sequence: CATSRDISNYGYTF. The CDR3 bases are TGTGCCACCAGCAGAGATATATCGAACTATGGCTACACCTTC.